The T cell receptor (beta chain) described here comes from a study of identical twins. General study findings and limits: Cord blood's abundant beta clonotypes had fewer insertions, unlike memory repertoires. Alpha sequences that were out-of-frame and twin-shared showed an excess of low generation probability.

On this clonotype itself: Its antigen is not identified.

CDR3 length: 16 residues. Germline CDR1 reads MGHRA; CDR2 reads YSYEKL. With 4 bases removed from V and 5 bases from J, the gap between germline ends came to 18 bases. TCRdb re-called the 5' RACE reads through MiXCR, storing one row per CDR3 protein. This sample yields 240,000 or so distinct CDR3 sequences, of which about 12% are seen a single time; roughly 4.2% belongs to the top ten. In addition, the sample was reused for a study of yellow fever vaccine responses in identical twins. That investigation notes: The T cell response to vaccination in identical twins was reportedly partly convergent and partly personalized.

V gene TRBV4-1 combines with J gene TRBJ2-1; the D gene is possibly TRBD1 (6 bases). The sequence was collected from a woman aged 18-29 years in good health. Material for sequencing was memory (CD45RO+) T cells sorted from blood. DNA of the CDR3: TGCGCCAGCAGCCGTACTCCAGGGGCGTCGGACAATGAGCAGTTCTTC. Encoded protein: CASSRTPGASDNEQFF.